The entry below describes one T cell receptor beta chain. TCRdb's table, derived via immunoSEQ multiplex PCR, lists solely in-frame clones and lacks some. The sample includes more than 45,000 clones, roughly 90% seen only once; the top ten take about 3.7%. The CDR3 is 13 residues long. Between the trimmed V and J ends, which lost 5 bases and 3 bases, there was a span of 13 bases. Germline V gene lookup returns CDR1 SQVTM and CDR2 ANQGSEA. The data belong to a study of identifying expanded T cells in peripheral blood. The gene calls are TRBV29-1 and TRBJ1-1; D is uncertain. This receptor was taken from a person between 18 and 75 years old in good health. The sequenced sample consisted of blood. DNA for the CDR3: TGCAGCGTTTTGCAGACCAGGTACACTGAAGCTTTCTTT. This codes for CSVLQTRYTEAFF.